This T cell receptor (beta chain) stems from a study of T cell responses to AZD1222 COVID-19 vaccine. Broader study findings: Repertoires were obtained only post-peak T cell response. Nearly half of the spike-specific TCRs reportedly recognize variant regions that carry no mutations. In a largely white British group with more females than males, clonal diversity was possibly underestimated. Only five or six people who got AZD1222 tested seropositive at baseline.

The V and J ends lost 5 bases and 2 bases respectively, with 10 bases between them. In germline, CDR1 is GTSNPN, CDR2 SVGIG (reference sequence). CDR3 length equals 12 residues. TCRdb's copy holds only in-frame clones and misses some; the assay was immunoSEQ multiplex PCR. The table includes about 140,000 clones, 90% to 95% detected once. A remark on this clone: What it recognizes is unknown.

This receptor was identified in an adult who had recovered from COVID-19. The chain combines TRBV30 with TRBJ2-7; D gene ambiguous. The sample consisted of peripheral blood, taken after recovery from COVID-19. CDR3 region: CAWSGRTYEQYF. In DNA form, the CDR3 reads TGTGCCTGGTCCGGACGGACCTACGAGCAGTACTTC.